A selection of T cell receptor beta chains follows, all from one sample in a study of CD8+ T cells in alopecia areata. The assay was immunoSEQ multiplex PCR, and TCRdb's table has in-frame clones only and misses some. The data contain some 190,000 clones, less than 70% of them singletons. The sample consisted of CD4+ T cells sorted from blood, taken between weeks 49 and 50, from a patient treated with tofacitinib. The receptors were gathered from a human donor with alopecia areata. CDR3s include the opening cysteine and the closing phenylalanine or tryptophan. A D gene is named only where the DNA matches it firmly. Expanded clones get a size class; other rows say once, few or many, or leave the size out.

TRBJ2-5 - - TRBV5-6 TGTGCCAGCAGCTGGGGACAAAGAGAGACCCAGTACTTC CASSWGQRETQYF
TRBJ1-6 TRBD1 - TRBV9 TGTGCCAGCGCGGTCGGGGACAGACATTCACCCCTCCACTTT CASAVGDRHSPLHF
TRBJ2-2 - - TRBV7-2 TGTGCCAGCAGCTTTGTGGCCGGGGAGCTGTTTTTT CASSFVAGELFF
TRBJ2-7 - - TRBV30 TGTGCCTGCGGGACTCACGAGCAGTACTTC CACGTHEQYF
TRBJ1-2 - few TRBV4-3 TGCGCCAGCAGCCAAGTAGACAGGCGGGCACTCTATGGCTACACCTTC CASSQVDRRALYGYTF
TRBJ2-7 - - TRBV29-1 TGCAGCGTTGAAACGTTTGGGGGATACGAGCAGTACTTC CSVETFGGYEQYF
TRBJ2-4 - - TRBV25-1 TGTGCCAGCAGTGAAGGTGGAGGAAGGACCAAAAACATTCAGTACTTC CASSEGGGRTKNIQYF
TRBJ2-7 - few TRBV29-1 TGCAGCGCCCGCACAGGGAGGAGCGAGCAGTACTTC CSARTGRSEQYF
TRBJ1-6 - once TRBV5-1 TGCGCCAGCAGCTCGGACAGTGGTAATTCACCCCTCCACTTT CASSSDSGNSPLHF
TRBJ1-1 - - TRBV29-1 TGCAGCGTTGCACAGGTTTTGAACACTGAAGCTTTCTTT CSVAQVLNTEAFF
TRBJ2-6 - - TRBV6-5 TGTGCCAGCAAATTACTACAGCGGGCCAACGTCCTGACTTTC CASKLLQRANVLTF
TRBJ2-7 TRBD2 - TRBV7-9 TGTGCCAGCAGCCCTGGACTAGCGGGCTACGAGCAGTACTTC CASSPGLAGYEQYF
TRBJ1-2 TRBD1 - TRBV2 TGTGCCAGCAGTGAAGCGCTTCTAGGGGGCGGCTACACCTTC CASSEALLGGGYTF
TRBJ1-6 - - TRBV6-1 TGTGCCAGCAGCATACAGAAAAATTCACCCCTCCACTTT CASSIQKNSPLHF
TRBJ1-1 - - TRBV9 TGTGCCAGCAGCGTAGATGAGCGGCACAACACTGAAGCTTTCTTT CASSVDERHNTEAFF
TRBJ2-7 - - TRBV9 TGTGCCAGCAGTCCAAGGGAGTCGAGCTCCTACGAGCAGTACTTC CASSPRESSSYEQYF
TRBJ1-1 - - TRBV30 TGTGCCTGGAGTCCCCCGACAGAGAACACTGAAGCTTTCTTT CAWSPPTENTEAFF
TRBJ2-3 TRBD1 - TRBV25-1 TGTGCCAGCAGTCCGGACAGGGGGCCAACAGATACGCAGTATTTT CASSPDRGPTDTQYF
TRBJ2-1 - - TRBV9 TGTGCCAGCGGGGGAGGTGAGCAGTTCTTC CASGGGEQFF
TRBJ2-3 TRBD2 - TRBV7-2 TGTGCCAGCAGCTTAAACCGCGCGGGGGGAGATACGCAGTATTTT CASSLNRAGGDTQYF
TRBJ2-1 - - TRBV14 TGTGCCAGCAGCCCCGGTTGGGCAAGCTCCTACAATGAGCAGTTCTTC CASSPGWASSYNEQFF
TRBJ2-3 - - TRBV7-2 TGTGCCAGCAGCACCTACTGGGGCCCCACAGATACGCAGTATTTT CASSTYWGPTDTQYF
TRBJ2-7 - - TRBV10-3 TGTGCCATCAGTGAGCCTAAGGACGCGACAGGTCTTGGGGACGAGCAGTACTTC CAISEPKDATGLGDEQYF
TRBJ1-5 - - TRBV11-2 TGTGCCAGCAGCTTAGGGTTCCCACCCCAGCATTTT CASSLGFPPQHF
TRBJ2-3 TRBD1 - TRBV19 TGTGCCAGTAGTTCCCCAGGGGGCGTGAGTACGCAGTATTTT CASSSPGGVSTQYF
TRBJ1-4 TRBD1 - TRBV20-1 TGCAGTGCTCATGACAGGGTACGGCTGTTTTTT CSAHDRVRLFF
TRBJ2-4 - - TRBV6-6 TGTGCCAGCTTGGGGGGAAACATTCAGTACTTC CASLGGNIQYF
TRBJ2-1 - few TRBV30 TGTGCCTGGAGTGAAGAGGGAATATCATACAATGAGCAGTTCTTC CAWSEEGISYNEQFF
TRBJ2-5 - - TRBV7-9 TGTGCCAGCGATACTACCCGGGGTCCCTCGGAGACCCAGTACTTC CASDTTRGPSETQYF
TRBJ2-7 - - TRBV29-1 TGCAGCGTTGGGGACGGCTCCTACGAGCAGTACTTC CSVGDGSYEQYF
TRBJ2-7 - - TRBV2 TGTGCCAGCAGTGTCGGACAAGGATCCTACGAGCAGTACTTC CASSVGQGSYEQYF
TRBJ2-1 TRBD2 few TRBV2 TGTGCCAGCAGTCTTGGACTAGCGGGGGCGGTTGAGCAGTTCTTC CASSLGLAGAVEQFF
TRBJ1-1 - - TRBV5-6 TGTGCCAGCAGCTTGGGGGGACTGGAAGCTTTCTTT CASSLGGLEAFF
TRBJ1-1 TRBD1 - TRBV18 TGTGCCAGCTCACCACCGACTACAGGGGGTATAGGGGAAGCTTTCTTT CASSPPTTGGIGEAFF
TRBJ2-3 TRBD1 few TRBV29-1 TGCAGCGTTGACCTTGACAGGGGTACGCAGTATTTT CSVDLDRGTQYF
TRBJ1-2 TRBD1 once TRBV30 TGTGCCTGGAAGCAAGACAGGGACTATGGCTACACCTTC CAWKQDRDYGYTF
TRBJ1-1 TRBD1 - TRBV27 TGTGCCAGCAGGTTTCGGGACAGGGATAACACTGAAGCTTTCTTT CASRFRDRDNTEAFF
TRBJ2-5 - - TRBV5-8 TGTGCCAGCAGGGGGCTTCGGGACGGCCAAGAGACCCAGTACTTC CASRGLRDGQETQYF
TRBJ2-7 - - TRBV23-1 TGCGCCAGCAGTCGGGTCGGATCCTACGAGCAGTACTTC CASSRVGSYEQYF
TRBJ1-1 TRBD1 few TRBV29-1 TGCAGCGGAGCCTGGACAGGAGGAACTGAAGCTTTCTTT CSGAWTGGTEAFF
TRBJ2-7 - - TRBV7-2 TGTGCCAGCAGCTTAGAGTACGAGCAGTACTTC CASSLEYEQYF
TRBJ2-1 TRBD2 few TRBV5-1 TGCGCCAGCAGCTTACTAGCGGGGGACTACAATGAGCAGTTCTTC CASSLLAGDYNEQFF